This entry describes one T cell receptor beta chain. With 6 bases removed from V and 0 bases from J, the gap between germline ends came to 20 bases. Germline V gene data show CDR1 as SEHNR and CDR2 as FQNEAQ (reference sequence). This CDR3 contains 17 residues. Data came from immunoSEQ multiplex PCR; TCRdb stores just in-frame clones and leaves some out. The sample lists around 200,000 clones, around nine tenths occurring once. This sample was taken from a study of T cell responses to AZD1222 COVID-19 vaccine. This chain joins TRBV7-9 and TRBJ1-2, with a possible D match to TRBD1 (6 bases). The material was peripheral blood, obtained on day 0 of AZD1222 vaccination. This clonotype originated in an adult in good health. As DNA, the CDR3 is TGTGCCAGCAGTTCTACAGGGATGACTCTCGCTAACTATGGCTACACCTTC. The encoded protein is CASSSTGMTLANYGYTF.